This T cell receptor (beta chain) was sequenced in a study of blood T cell repertoires in COVID-19. Looking at the study overall: Sources were T cells, B-cell-depleted T cells, or PBMCs; the material itself was cDNA or gDNA.

Trimming cost V 3 bases and J 2 bases; bases outside gene matches: 6. The germline V gene has CDR1 SGHTA and CDR2 FQGNSA. The CDR3 is made up of 16 amino acids. Method: immunoSEQ multiplex PCR; TCRdb's copy keeps in-frame clones and lacks some. In the table there are about 130,000 clones, around 89% of which are singletons. The J gene is TRBJ2-7, the V gene TRBV7-2; 11 bases match TRBD2. The specimen was peripheral blood. This TCR was sampled from a man aged 60 to 75 with COVID-19, enrolled during active disease. In DNA, the CDR3 is TGTGCCAGCAGCTTGGAACTAGCGGGGGACCCCTACGAGCAGTACTTC. It is translated as CASSLELAGDPYEQYF.